This entry features one T cell receptor beta chain sequence. The entry originates in a study of T cell responses to AZD1222 COVID-19 vaccine. The repertoire was sequenced with immunoSEQ multiplex PCR; TCRdb's copy has only in-frame clones and lacks some. This sample has 150,000 or so clones, with roughly nine tenths found just once. The TCR comes from an adult in good health. The material sequenced was peripheral blood, taken on day 0 of AZD1222 vaccination.

DNA for the CDR3: TGTGCCAGTAGTACTGGAACCGGGACGTCGACCTACGAGCAGTACTTC. It specifies CASSTGTGTSTYEQYF. The chain carries TRBV19 and TRBJ2-7; D may be TRBD1 or TRBD2 (5 bases each). The CDR3 is 16 residues long. Trimming stripped 4 bases from V and 2 bases from J, with 18 bases between. Germline CDR1 LNHDA, CDR2 SQIVND (reference sequence).